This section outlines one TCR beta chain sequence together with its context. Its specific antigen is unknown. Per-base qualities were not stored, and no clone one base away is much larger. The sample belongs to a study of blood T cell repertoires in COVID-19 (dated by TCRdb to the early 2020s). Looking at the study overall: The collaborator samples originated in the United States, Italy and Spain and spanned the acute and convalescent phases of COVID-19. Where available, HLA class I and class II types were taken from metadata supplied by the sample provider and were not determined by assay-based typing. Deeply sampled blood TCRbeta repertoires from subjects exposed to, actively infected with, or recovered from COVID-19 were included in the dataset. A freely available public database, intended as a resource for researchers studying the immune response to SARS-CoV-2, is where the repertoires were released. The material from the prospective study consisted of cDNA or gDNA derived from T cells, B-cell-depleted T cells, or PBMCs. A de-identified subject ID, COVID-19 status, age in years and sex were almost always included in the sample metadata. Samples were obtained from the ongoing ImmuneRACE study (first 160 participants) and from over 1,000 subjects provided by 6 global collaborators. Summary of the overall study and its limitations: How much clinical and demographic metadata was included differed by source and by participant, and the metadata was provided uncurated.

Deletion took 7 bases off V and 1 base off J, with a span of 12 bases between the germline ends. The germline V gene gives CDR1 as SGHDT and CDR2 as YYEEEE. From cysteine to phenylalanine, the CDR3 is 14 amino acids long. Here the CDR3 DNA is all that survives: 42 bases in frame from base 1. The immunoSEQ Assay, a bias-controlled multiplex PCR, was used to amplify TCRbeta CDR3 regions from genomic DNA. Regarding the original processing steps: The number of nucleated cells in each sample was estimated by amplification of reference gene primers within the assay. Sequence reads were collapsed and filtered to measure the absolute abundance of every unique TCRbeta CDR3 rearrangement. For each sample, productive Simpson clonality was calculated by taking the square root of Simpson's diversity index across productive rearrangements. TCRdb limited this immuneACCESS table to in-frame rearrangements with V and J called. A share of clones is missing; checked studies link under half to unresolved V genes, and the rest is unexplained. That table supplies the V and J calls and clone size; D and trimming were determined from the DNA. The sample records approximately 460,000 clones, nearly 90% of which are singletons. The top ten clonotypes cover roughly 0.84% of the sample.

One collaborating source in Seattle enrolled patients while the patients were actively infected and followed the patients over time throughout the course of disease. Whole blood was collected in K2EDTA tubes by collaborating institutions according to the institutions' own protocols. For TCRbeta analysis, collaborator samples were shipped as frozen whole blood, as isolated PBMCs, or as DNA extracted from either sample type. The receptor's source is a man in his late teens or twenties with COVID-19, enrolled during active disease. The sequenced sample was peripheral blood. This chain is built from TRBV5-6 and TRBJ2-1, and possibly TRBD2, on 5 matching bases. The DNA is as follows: TGTGCCAGCCTCGGGCTAGCTTCCTACAATGAGCAGTTCTTC. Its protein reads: CASLGLASYNEQFF.